This TCR beta chain came from a study of human T cells and chemical hapten exposure. Specified time point: patch test 1, 2 weeks after DPC sensitization. Treatment defined: therapeutic diphenylcyclopropenone sensitization with weekly scalp DPC. This clonotype was counted at least ten times. Trimming shortened V by 2 bases and J by 9 bases, and 5 bases separated the two germline ends. CDR3 length: 11 amino acids. The germline V gene encodes CDR1 SGHAT and CDR2 FQNNGV. Via MiXCR, TCRdb re-called the RACE reads, giving one row per CDR3 protein. The table shows 300,000 to 450,000 distinct CDR3 sequences, with roughly 4.8% occurring only once.

This clonotype was sampled from a woman in her fifties or sixties with alopecia areata. Some clones in this sample may be carry-over from other donors' samples. Source: whole blood, taken in connection with sensitization to the hapten diphenylcyclopropenone (DPC). The chain has TRBV11-2 and TRBJ2-1; D is unclear. CDR3 in amino acids: CASSLFSEQFF. The CDR3 bases are TGTGCCAGCAGCTTATTCTCTGAGCAGTTCTTC.